The rows below give T cell receptor beta chains drawn from one sample of a study of T cells after yellow fever vaccination. TCRdb fed the 5' RACE reads into MiXCR, producing one record per CDR3 protein. This sample has about 50,000 distinct CDR3 sequences; approximately 7% occur once, and the top ten carry 25% to 30%. The sequencing used CD8+ T cells sorted from PBMCs, collected approximately 15 days after the first yellow fever vaccination. The receptors stem from a man younger than 30 who received the YFV17D yellow fever vaccine. Each CDR3 is given with its conserved first and last residue. D genes are given only for firm matches. Size is stated for part of the rows, as once, few or many counts, or as a class when the clone is expanded.

J gene: TRBJ2-7; clone size: many; V gene: TRBV5-6; D gene: TRBD2; CDR3 protein: CASTREERHEQYF; CDR3 DNA: TGTGCCAGCACCCGGGAGGAGCGCCACGAGCAGTACTTC
J gene: TRBJ2-7; clone size: many; V gene: TRBV7-9; D gene: -; CDR3 protein: CASSLGEKNEQYF; CDR3 DNA: TGTGCCAGCAGCTTGGGAGAGAAAAACGAGCAGTACTTC
J gene: TRBJ2-1; clone size: many; V gene: TRBV6-2/TRBV6-3; D gene: -; CDR3 protein: CASSYYFLANEQFF; CDR3 DNA: TGTGCCAGCAGTTACTACTTCCTAGCGAATGAGCAGTTCTTC
J gene: TRBJ1-4; clone size: many; V gene: TRBV5-1; D gene: -; CDR3 protein: CASRPRGTSNEKLFF; CDR3 DNA: TGCGCCAGCAGACCCCGGGGGACATCGAATGAAAAACTGTTTTTT
J gene: TRBJ2-1; clone size: many; V gene: TRBV27; D gene: -; CDR3 protein: CATLSREQFF; CDR3 DNA: TGTGCCACCCTGTCGCGGGAGCAGTTCTTC
J gene: TRBJ1-6; clone size: -; V gene: TRBV6-1; D gene: -; CDR3 protein: CASSDRLGLNYNSPLHF; CDR3 DNA: TGTGCCAGCAGTGACCGGTTGGGGCTGAACTATAATTCACCCCTCCACTTT
J gene: TRBJ2-7; clone size: many; V gene: TRBV12-3/TRBV12-4; D gene: TRBD2; CDR3 protein: CASSTSGAAYEQYF; CDR3 DNA: TGTGCCAGCAGCACTAGCGGGGCTGCCTACGAGCAGTACTTC
J gene: TRBJ2-2; clone size: -; V gene: TRBV13; D gene: -; CDR3 protein: CASSLGGYGGELFF; CDR3 DNA: TGTGCCAGCAGCTTAGGAGGGTACGGCGGGGAGCTGTTTTTT
J gene: TRBJ2-7; clone size: many; V gene: TRBV6-2/TRBV6-3; D gene: TRBD2; CDR3 protein: CASRPRTSGSYEQYF; CDR3 DNA: TGTGCCAGCCGCCCCAGGACTAGCGGGTCCTACGAGCAGTACTTC
J gene: TRBJ2-2; clone size: many; V gene: TRBV7-8; D gene: -; CDR3 protein: CASSTQTSGGELFF; CDR3 DNA: TGTGCCAGCAGCACCCAGACTAGTGGCGGGGAGCTGTTTTTT
J gene: TRBJ2-7; clone size: many; V gene: TRBV7-2; D gene: -; CDR3 protein: CASSLVSEFSYEQYF; CDR3 DNA: TGTGCCAGCAGCTTAGTATCAGAGTTCTCCTACGAGCAGTACTTC
J gene: TRBJ2-1; clone size: -; V gene: TRBV11-2; D gene: -; CDR3 protein: CASSLTPSDEQFF; CDR3 DNA: TGTGCCAGCAGCTTAACCCCCAGTGATGAGCAGTTCTTC
J gene: TRBJ2-3; clone size: many; V gene: TRBV7-3; D gene: TRBD2; CDR3 protein: CASSLNLAGRGTDTQYF; CDR3 DNA: TGTGCCAGCAGCTTAAATCTAGCGGGGCGAGGCACAGATACGCAGTATTTT
J gene: TRBJ1-5; clone size: many; V gene: TRBV20-1; D gene: -; CDR3 protein: CSARDLGGNQPQHF; CDR3 DNA: TGCAGTGCTAGAGATCTAGGGGGCAATCAGCCCCAGCATTTT
J gene: TRBJ1-6; clone size: many; V gene: TRBV12-3/TRBV12-4; D gene: TRBD1; CDR3 protein: CASSPGTVGDSPLHF; CDR3 DNA: TGTGCCAGCAGTCCAGGGACAGTAGGAGACTCACCCCTCCACTTT
J gene: TRBJ1-5; clone size: few; V gene: TRBV4-3; D gene: TRBD1; CDR3 protein: CASSQVQGDQPQHF; CDR3 DNA: TGCGCCAGCAGCCAAGTGCAGGGGGATCAGCCCCAGCATTTT
J gene: TRBJ2-3; clone size: many; V gene: TRBV3-1; D gene: TRBD1; CDR3 protein: CASTKDRGRSTDTQYF; CDR3 DNA: TGTGCCAGCACTAAAGACAGGGGGCGAAGCACAGATACGCAGTATTTT
J gene: TRBJ2-6; clone size: many; V gene: TRBV27; D gene: -; CDR3 protein: CASGLLGLSGANVLTF; CDR3 DNA: TGTGCCAGTGGACTTCTAGGATTATCTGGGGCCAACGTCCTGACTTTC
J gene: TRBJ1-1; clone size: many; V gene: TRBV20-1; D gene: -; CDR3 protein: CSARDWGRMGGNTEAFF; CDR3 DNA: TGCAGTGCTAGGGACTGGGGCAGGATGGGGGGGAACACTGAAGCTTTCTTT
J gene: TRBJ2-2; clone size: -; V gene: TRBV19; D gene: -; CDR3 protein: CASKGMAAPGELFF; CDR3 DNA: TGTGCCAGTAAAGGAATGGCAGCGCCCGGGGAGCTGTTTTTT
J gene: TRBJ2-1; clone size: many; V gene: TRBV4-2; D gene: -; CDR3 protein: CASSPARPGNEQFF; CDR3 DNA: TGTGCCAGCAGCCCTGCCCGTCCTGGGAATGAGCAGTTCTTC
J gene: TRBJ2-5; clone size: -; V gene: TRBV7-7; D gene: TRBD2; CDR3 protein: CASTPPTSGVETQYF; CDR3 DNA: TGTGCTAGCACTCCCCCAACTAGCGGGGTAGAGACCCAGTACTTC
J gene: TRBJ1-2; clone size: many; V gene: TRBV7-2; D gene: -; CDR3 protein: CASSPRTVRYGYTF; CDR3 DNA: TGTGCCAGCAGCCCCCGGACAGTGCGCTATGGCTACACCTTC
J gene: TRBJ2-6; clone size: few; V gene: TRBV5-1; D gene: -; CDR3 protein: CASSLWAQESGANVLTF; CDR3 DNA: TGCGCCAGCAGCTTGTGGGCCCAAGAATCTGGGGCCAACGTCCTGACTTTC
J gene: TRBJ2-7; clone size: many; V gene: TRBV4-3; D gene: -; CDR3 protein: CASSQVAYSPSSYEQYF; CDR3 DNA: TGCGCCAGCAGCCAAGTTGCGTATAGCCCCAGCTCCTACGAGCAGTACTTC
J gene: TRBJ2-3; clone size: many; V gene: TRBV6-2/TRBV6-3; D gene: -; CDR3 protein: CASSYSSTDTQYF; CDR3 DNA: TGTGCCAGCAGTTACTCCAGCACAGATACGCAGTATTTT
J gene: TRBJ2-3; clone size: many; V gene: TRBV12-3/TRBV12-4; D gene: TRBD2; CDR3 protein: CASRPSGGATDTQYF; CDR3 DNA: TGTGCCAGCAGACCCAGCGGGGGGGCCACAGATACGCAGTATTTT
J gene: TRBJ2-3; clone size: many; V gene: TRBV20-1; D gene: TRBD2; CDR3 protein: CSARNTSGRSTDTQYF; CDR3 DNA: TGCAGTGCTAGGAACACTAGCGGGCGTAGCACAGATACGCAGTATTTT
J gene: TRBJ2-1; clone size: many; V gene: TRBV7-9; D gene: TRBD2; CDR3 protein: CASSLVPLTSGLWEEQFF; CDR3 DNA: TGTGCCAGCAGCTTAGTCCCGCTGACTAGCGGGCTTTGGGAAGAGCAGTTCTTC
J gene: TRBJ2-2; clone size: many; V gene: TRBV7-8; D gene: TRBD2; CDR3 protein: CASSLGLGGVIGELFF; CDR3 DNA: TGTGCCAGCAGCTTAGGGCTGGGAGGGGTGATAGGGGAGCTGTTTTTT
J gene: TRBJ2-5; clone size: many; V gene: TRBV12-3/TRBV12-4; D gene: -; CDR3 protein: CASSAGGETQYF; CDR3 DNA: TGTGCCAGCAGTGCAGGAGGGGAGACCCAGTACTTC
J gene: TRBJ2-7; clone size: many; V gene: TRBV6-2/TRBV6-3; D gene: -; CDR3 protein: CASSSRGYEQYF; CDR3 DNA: TGTGCCAGCAGCTCTCGGGGCTACGAGCAGTACTTC
J gene: TRBJ1-1; clone size: many; V gene: TRBV4-1; D gene: -; CDR3 protein: CASSLQGKGTEAFF; CDR3 DNA: TGCGCCAGCAGCCTTCAGGGGAAAGGAACTGAAGCTTTCTTT
J gene: TRBJ2-1; clone size: many; V gene: TRBV7-3; D gene: -; CDR3 protein: CASSLARGHNEQFF; CDR3 DNA: TGTGCCAGCAGCTTAGCGCGTGGGCACAATGAGCAGTTCTTC
J gene: TRBJ2-7; clone size: many; V gene: TRBV7-6; D gene: -; CDR3 protein: CASSLQLEGEQYF; CDR3 DNA: TGTGCCAGCAGCTTACAACTAGAAGGCGAGCAGTACTTC
J gene: TRBJ2-5; clone size: many; V gene: TRBV5-1; D gene: -; CDR3 protein: CASSLEGQETQYF; CDR3 DNA: TGCGCCAGCAGCTTGGAGGGTCAAGAGACCCAGTACTTC
J gene: TRBJ2-3; clone size: few; V gene: TRBV5-4; D gene: -; CDR3 protein: CASSLPEHLTDTQYF; CDR3 DNA: TGTGCCAGCAGCTTGCCGGAGCACCTCACAGATACGCAGTATTTT
J gene: TRBJ2-7; clone size: many; V gene: TRBV29-1; D gene: -; CDR3 protein: CSVEGSSTGPYEQYF; CDR3 DNA: TGCAGCGTTGAAGGCTCTAGTACAGGCCCCTACGAGCAGTACTTC
J gene: TRBJ2-1; clone size: many; V gene: TRBV7-9; D gene: -; CDR3 protein: CASSYGDSRTFF; CDR3 DNA: TGTGCCAGCAGTTATGGGGACTCACGGACCTTCTTC
J gene: TRBJ1-1; clone size: many; V gene: TRBV6-5; D gene: -; CDR3 protein: CASSYSMDLTEAFF; CDR3 DNA: TGTGCCAGCAGTTACTCTATGGATTTAACTGAAGCTTTCTTT
J gene: TRBJ1-1; clone size: many; V gene: TRBV7-9; D gene: -; CDR3 protein: CASSLGSEAFF; CDR3 DNA: TGTGCCAGCAGCTTAGGCTCTGAAGCTTTCTTT
J gene: TRBJ2-7; clone size: many; V gene: TRBV5-1; D gene: TRBD2; CDR3 protein: CASSLLTSVDEQYF; CDR3 DNA: TGCGCCAGCAGCCTCCTGACTAGCGTGGACGAGCAGTACTTC
J gene: TRBJ2-7; clone size: many; V gene: TRBV18; D gene: -; CDR3 protein: CASSKEYSSYEQYF; CDR3 DNA: TGTGCCAGCTCGAAGGAGTACTCTTCCTACGAGCAGTACTTC
J gene: TRBJ1-2; clone size: -; V gene: TRBV25-1; D gene: -; CDR3 protein: CASSSREAGPNYGYTF; CDR3 DNA: TGTGCCAGTTCAAGCAGGGAAGCGGGGCCTAACTATGGCTACACCTTC
J gene: TRBJ1-4; clone size: -; V gene: TRBV9; D gene: -; CDR3 protein: CASSPGGAPNEKLFF; CDR3 DNA: TGTGCCAGCAGCCCGGGGGGGGCGCCTAATGAAAAACTGTTTTTT
J gene: TRBJ2-3; clone size: many; V gene: TRBV12-3/TRBV12-4; D gene: -; CDR3 protein: CASSPLATLDTQYF; CDR3 DNA: TGTGCCAGCAGCCCGCTAGCTACCCTTGATACGCAGTATTTT
J gene: TRBJ2-3; clone size: many; V gene: TRBV13; D gene: -; CDR3 protein: CASSSTTGGPGDTQYF; CDR3 DNA: TGTGCCAGCAGCTCTACGACCGGGGGCCCCGGAGATACGCAGTATTTT
J gene: TRBJ1-1; clone size: many; V gene: TRBV4-1; D gene: TRBD1; CDR3 protein: CASSQTPYGTGGPEAFF; CDR3 DNA: TGCGCCAGCAGCCAGACGCCGTACGGGACAGGGGGCCCTGAAGCTTTCTTT
J gene: TRBJ2-7; clone size: many; V gene: TRBV6-1; D gene: TRBD1; CDR3 protein: CASSGATGAYEQYF; CDR3 DNA: TGTGCCAGCAGTGGGGCGACAGGGGCCTACGAGCAGTACTTC
J gene: TRBJ2-3; clone size: few; V gene: TRBV5-1; D gene: -; CDR3 protein: CASSSPGPDTQYF; CDR3 DNA: TGCGCCAGCAGCTCCCCTGGGCCAGATACGCAGTATTTT
J gene: TRBJ2-3; clone size: many; V gene: TRBV15; D gene: -; CDR3 protein: CATGPRKTDTQYF; CDR3 DNA: TGTGCCACAGGGCCCAGAAAGACAGATACGCAGTATTTT